The source of this T cell receptor (beta chain) is a study of shared clonotypes between healthy human individuals. Study-wide context: CD4 naive and CD4 memory each took three plates per donor, while CD8 naive took two and CD8 memory one.

The assay ran at deep level. Measured with immunoSEQ multiplex PCR; TCRdb has only the in-frame clones, and not every one. This repertoire shows over 1.5 million clones, around 98% found once; its top ten account for approximately 0.45%. This CDR3 has 16 amino acids. The ends were cut back, 4 bases at V and 3 bases at J, with 16 bases in the middle. CDR1 MNHEY and CDR2 SMNVEV come from the germline V gene (reference sequence). Nashville, Tennessee was home to all donors, who were Caucasian adults. The chain is built from TRBV27 and TRBJ2-1, with D perhaps being TRBD1 or TRBD2 (6 bases each). The sequenced sample was naive CD4+ T cells sorted from blood. Subset defined: CD45RA+ positively selected. The source of this sequence is a man aged 25-40 years in good health. The CDR3 here is CASSSNGGEDYNEQFF. CDR3 in DNA: TGTGCCAGCAGTTCGAACGGGGGCGAAGACTACAATGAGCAGTTCTTC.